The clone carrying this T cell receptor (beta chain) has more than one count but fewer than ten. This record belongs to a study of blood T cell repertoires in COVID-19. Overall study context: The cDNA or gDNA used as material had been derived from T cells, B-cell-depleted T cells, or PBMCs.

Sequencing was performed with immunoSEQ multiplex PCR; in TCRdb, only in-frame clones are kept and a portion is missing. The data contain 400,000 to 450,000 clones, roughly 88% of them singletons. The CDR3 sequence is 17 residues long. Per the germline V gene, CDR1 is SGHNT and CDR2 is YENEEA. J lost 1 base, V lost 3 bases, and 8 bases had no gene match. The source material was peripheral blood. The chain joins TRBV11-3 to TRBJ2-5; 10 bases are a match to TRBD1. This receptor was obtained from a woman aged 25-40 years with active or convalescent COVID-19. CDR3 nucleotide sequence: TGTGCCAGCAGCTTGGGACTGGGGACAGGGGTCCAAGAGACCCAGTACTTC. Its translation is CASSLGLGTGVQETQYF.